The sequence of this T cell receptor beta chain was determined in a study of blood T cell repertoires in COVID-19 (dated by TCRdb to 2018 to 2021). The study in broad terms: Samples covering the acute and convalescent phases of COVID-19 were provided by collaborators in the United States, Italy and Spain. The prospective study material was composed of cDNA or gDNA derived from T cells, B-cell-depleted T cells, or PBMCs. Deeply sampled blood TCRbeta repertoires from subjects exposed to, actively infected with, or recovered from COVID-19 were included in the dataset. The repertoires were released in a freely available public database intended as a resource for research on the immune response to SARS-CoV-2. The samples were drawn from two sources: the first 160 participants of the ongoing ImmuneRACE study, and 1,254 subjects contributed by 6 global collaborators. Nearly every sample came with metadata listing a de-identified subject ID, COVID-19 status, age in years and sex. Where HLA class I and class II types were available, the types were taken from metadata supplied by the sample provider, not from assay-based typing.

For this clone: This clone's antigen is unknown. Nothing much larger sits one base from this clone, and base qualities are not available.

A second Seattle source provided samples from volunteer blood donors who had recovered from COVID-19. The collaborating institutions used their own protocols to collect whole blood in K2EDTA tubes. For TCRbeta analysis, collaborators shipped samples in one of three forms: frozen whole blood, isolated PBMCs, or DNA extracted from either of those sample types. The immunoSEQ Assay, a bias-controlled multiplex PCR, was used to amplify TCRbeta CDR3 regions from genomic DNA. Concerning the study's data processing: Within the assay, amplification of reference gene primers was used to estimate how many nucleated cells each sample contained. To quantify the absolute abundance of each unique TCRbeta CDR3 rearrangement, sequence reads were collapsed and filtered. For each sample, productive Simpson clonality was calculated by taking the square root of Simpson's diversity index across productive rearrangements. As stored in TCRdb, this immuneACCESS dataset retains in-frame rearrangements with V and J assigned. A fraction of the clones does not appear; measured against another copy, unresolved V genes explain less than half of the discrepancy, and the remainder lacks a known reason. Clone size and V and J calls were adopted from that table, with D and trimming inferred from the DNA. The sample yields just under 250,000 clones; around 86% were counted once. The ten largest clones capture around 2.9% of the sample.

Overall study outcomes, separate from this receptor: The quantity of clinical and demographic metadata differed by source and by participant and was supplied without curation.

The receptor's source is a woman in her twenties or thirties who had recovered from COVID-19. The sequenced sample consisted of peripheral blood.

The CDR3 protein is CSVVRDRGINEQFF. In nucleotide form, the sequence is TGCAGCGTTGTAAGGGACAGGGGAATAAATGAGCAGTTCTTC. Recombination linked TRBV29-1 to TRBJ2-1; 10 bases in between match TRBD1. In the germline V gene, CDR1 corresponds to SQVTM and CDR2 to ANQGSEA. The CDR3 spans 14 residues, from the cysteine through the phenylalanine. The only DNA kept is the CDR3, 42 bases in frame from the first base. Ends trimmed: V by 4 bases, J by 7 bases; bases unmatched to a gene: 7.